This TCR beta chain appears in the sequencing data of a study of T-cell memory formation after mild COVID-19. Regarding the study as a whole: CD4+ clones that contracted lay mainly in CM and EM; CD8+ ones lay in EMRA.

Via MiXCR, TCRdb re-called the 5' RACE reads, giving one row per CDR3 protein. The sample holds under 400,000 distinct CDR3 sequences, under 25% seen once. Per germline, CDR1 SNHLY and CDR2 FYNNEI. The V end lost 6 bases, the J end lost 2 bases, and 14 bases lay between the germline ends. The CDR3 consists of 15 residues. Regarding this clonotype: Its cognate antigen is unknown.

V and J are TRBV2 and TRBJ2-1; D perhaps matches TRBD2 (5 bases). The receptor was isolated from an adult woman who had mild COVID-19 (a few samples of this study predate the infection). Cell type and time point are not known. The sample was PBMCs or a T cell subset sorted from them (not recorded which). The CDR3: CASSRSGAAYNEQFF. In DNA, the CDR3 is TGTGCCAGCAGCCGAAGCGGCGCCGCCTACAATGAGCAGTTCTTC.